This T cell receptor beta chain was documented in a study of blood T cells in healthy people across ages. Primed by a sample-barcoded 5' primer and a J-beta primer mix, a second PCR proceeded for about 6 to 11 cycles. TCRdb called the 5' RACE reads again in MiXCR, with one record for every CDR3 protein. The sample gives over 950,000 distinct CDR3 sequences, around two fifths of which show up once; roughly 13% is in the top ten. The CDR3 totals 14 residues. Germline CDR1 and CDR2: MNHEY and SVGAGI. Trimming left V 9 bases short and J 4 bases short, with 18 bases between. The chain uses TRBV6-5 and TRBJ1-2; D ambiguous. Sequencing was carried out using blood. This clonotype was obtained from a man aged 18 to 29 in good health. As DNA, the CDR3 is TGTGCCAGTAGTGACGACGCAGGCGGCTATGGCTACACCTTC. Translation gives CASSDDAGGYGYTF.